This T cell receptor beta chain was identified in a study of tumor-infiltrating lymphocytes in primary liver carcinoma. Study at large: With diameters of about 4 to 11 cm, tumors were stage T1-T3 N0M0.

This clonotype was counted ten times or more. Extraction of RNA together with DNA used 20-30 mg of unsorted bulk tissue. The V segment lost 6 bases and the J segment 2 bases; nucleotides outside the gene matches: 10. This CDR3 contains 16 residues. Germline V CDR1 and CDR2: MNHNS, SASEGT. Constant-region priming of approximately 0.55 ug total RNA yielded TCR beta cDNA. Three nested multiplex PCR rounds of slightly modified ARM-PCR generated TCR beta libraries. TRBV1-TRBV30 forward primers paired with a C-beta reverse primer were used in the first two PCR rounds, which ran approximately 10 cycles each. TCRdb recomputed calls from the multiplex PCR reads with MiXCR, one row per CDR3 protein. The sample gives some 130,000 distinct CDR3 sequences, around 70% of which show up once; over 8% is in the top ten.

This TCR derives from a woman in her fifties or sixties with primary liver carcinoma and hepatitis B virus infection. Sequencing was carried out using tumor-adjacent normal liver tissue. The chain carries TRBV6-1 and TRBJ1-5; 7 bases are shared with TRBD1. The CDR3 coding sequence is TGTGCCAGCAGGCCATCAGGGCAGGGGGGCAATCAGCCCCAGCATTTT. Its protein product is CASRPSGQGGNQPQHF.